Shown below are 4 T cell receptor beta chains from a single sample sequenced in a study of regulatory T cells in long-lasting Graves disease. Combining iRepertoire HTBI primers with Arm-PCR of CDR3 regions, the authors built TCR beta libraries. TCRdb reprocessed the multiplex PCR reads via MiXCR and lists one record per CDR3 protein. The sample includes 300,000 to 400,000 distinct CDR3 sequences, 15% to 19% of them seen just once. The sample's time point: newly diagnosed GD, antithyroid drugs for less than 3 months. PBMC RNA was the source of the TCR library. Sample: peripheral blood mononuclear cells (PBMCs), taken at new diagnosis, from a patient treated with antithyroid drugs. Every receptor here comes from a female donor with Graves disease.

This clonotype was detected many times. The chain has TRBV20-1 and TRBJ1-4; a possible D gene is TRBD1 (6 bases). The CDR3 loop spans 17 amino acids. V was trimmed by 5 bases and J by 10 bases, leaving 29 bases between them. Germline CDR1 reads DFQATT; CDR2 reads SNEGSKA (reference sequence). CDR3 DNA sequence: TGCAGTGCTGGGAGCAAAACCCACGGGACAAGCCTTGGAAAACTGTTTTTT. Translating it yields CSAGSKTHGTSLGKLFF.

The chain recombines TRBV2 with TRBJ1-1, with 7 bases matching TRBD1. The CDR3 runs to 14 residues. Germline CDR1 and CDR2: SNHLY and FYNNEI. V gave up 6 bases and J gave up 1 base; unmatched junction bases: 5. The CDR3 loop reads CASRVNRGNTEAFF. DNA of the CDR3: TGTGCCAGCAGGGTAAACAGGGGGAACACTGAAGCTTTCTTT.

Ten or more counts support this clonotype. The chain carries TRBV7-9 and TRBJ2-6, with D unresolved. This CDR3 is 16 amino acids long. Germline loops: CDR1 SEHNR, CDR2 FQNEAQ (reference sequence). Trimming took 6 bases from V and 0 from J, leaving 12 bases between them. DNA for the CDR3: TGTGCCAGCAGGCGGACGGATCACTCTGGGGCCAACGTCCTGACTTTC. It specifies CASRRTDHSGANVLTF. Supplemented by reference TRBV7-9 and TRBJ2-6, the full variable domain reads DTGVSQNPRHKITKRGQNVTFRCDPISEHNRLYWYRQTLGQGPEFLTYFQNEAQLEKSRLLSDRFSAERPKGSFSTLEIQRTEQGDSAMYLCASRRTDHSGANVLTFGAGSRLTVL.

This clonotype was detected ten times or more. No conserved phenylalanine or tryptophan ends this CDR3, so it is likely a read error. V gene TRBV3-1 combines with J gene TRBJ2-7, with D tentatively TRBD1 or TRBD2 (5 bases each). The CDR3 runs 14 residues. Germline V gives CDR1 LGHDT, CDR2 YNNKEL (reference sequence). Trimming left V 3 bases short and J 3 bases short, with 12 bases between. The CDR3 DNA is TGTGCCAGCAGCCATATGGGGGACCACTACGAGCAGTACTCC. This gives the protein CASSHMGDHYEQYS.